Below, 21 T cell receptor beta chains from the same sample are listed, as sequenced in a study of blood T cell repertoires in COVID-19. Assay used: immunoSEQ multiplex PCR; TCRdb lists only in-frame clones, some missing. Of some 350,000 clones detected, around 87% appear once; the ten largest clones hold less than 3.5%. Sequenced sample: peripheral blood. The receptors were sampled from a human donor in a cohort sampled during active COVID-19.

The genes are TRBV14 and TRBJ2-1; possibly TRBD2 for D (7 bases). Per germline, CDR1 SGHDN and CDR2 FVKESK. The length of the CDR3 is 15 residues. Trimming pared 5 bases from V and 7 bases from J, leaving 18 bases between. The DNA for the CDR3 is TGTGCCAGCAGCACGGTGGGGGGGGGCCGAAATGAGCAGTTCTTC. Its protein product is CASSTVGGGRNEQFF.

The gene calls are TRBV6-5 and TRBJ2-1; 9 nucleotides align to TRBD1. With V trimmed by 6 bases and J by 7 bases, 10 bases remained unmatched. This CDR3 comprises 15 residues. Per the germline V gene, CDR1 is MNHEY and CDR2 is SVGAGI. The CDR3 DNA sequence: TGTGCCAGCAGCCCGCCGACAGGGGGAAGGAATGAGCAGTTCTTC. Translating it yields CASSPPTGGRNEQFF.

The gene calls are TRBV28 and TRBJ1-5; 12 positions match TRBD1. V dropped 5 bases and J dropped 0; count of bases not matched to a gene: 14. This CDR3 region has 20 residues. Germline V gene lookup returns CDR1 MDHEN and CDR2 SYDVKM. The CDR3 sequence is CASSGDRGRYEVYSNQPQHF. The CDR3 region has the DNA TGTGCCAGCAGTGGGGACAGGGGGCGATACGAAGTTTATAGCAATCAGCCCCAGCATTTT.

The CDR3 region has the DNA TGTGCCAGCGGAGGAACAGGGGGCATCATGAACACTGAAGCTTTCTTT. Amino acid sequence: CASGGTGGIMNTEAFF. The chain couples TRBV27 to TRBJ1-1, with 9 bases lining up with TRBD1. This CDR3 contains 16 residues. The junction had 10 bases not matched to a gene; V was cut back by 8 bases and J by 0 bases. Germline V lookup: CDR1 MNHEY, CDR2 SMNVEV (reference sequence).

This chain joins TRBV7-9 and TRBJ1-5; 7 bases are a match to TRBD1. Trimming at V came to 4 bases and at J to 2 bases, leaving 5 bases not matched to a gene. CDR1 SEHNR and CDR2 FQNEAQ come from the germline V gene (reference sequence). CDR3 size: 15 residues. In DNA, the CDR3 is TGTGCCAGCAGCTCCGGGACAGTCCGCAATCAGCCCCAGCATTTT. Amino acid sequence: CASSSGTVRNQPQHF. Full variable domain (outside the CDR3, taken from reference TRBV7-9 and TRBJ1-5): DTGVSQNPRHKITKRGQNVTFRCDPISEHNRLYWYRQTLGQGPEFLTYFQNEAQLEKSRLLSDRFSAERPKGSFSTLEIQRTEQGDSAMYLCASSSGTVRNQPQHFGDGTRLSIL.

This clone was recorded only once. Other DNA sequences from this sample encode an identical CDR3 as well. This rearrangement joins TRBV27 to TRBJ2-7, with TRBD1 as a possible D gene (6 bases). The CDR3 extends over 14 amino acids. V lost 6 bases and J 0 bases, leaving 12 bases between the germline ends. Germline V gene data show CDR1 as MNHEY and CDR2 as SMNVEV (reference sequence). This chain's CDR3 is CASRKQGRSYEQYF. As DNA, the CDR3 is TGTGCCAGCAGGAAACAGGGTCGCTCCTACGAGCAGTACTTC.

The CDR3 spells CASSQAGGPYNEQFF. DNA for the CDR3: TGTGCCAGCAGCCAAGCGGGGGGGCCCTACAATGAGCAGTTCTTC. This rearrangement joins TRBV27 to TRBJ2-1; 10 bases agree with TRBD2. This CDR3 spans 15 amino acids. V gave up 6 bases and J gave up 2 bases; unmatched junction bases: 4. The germline gives CDR1 MNHEY, CDR2 SMNVEV (reference sequence).

The rearrangement uses TRBV7-2 and TRBJ2-1; D is unclear. The CDR3 runs 15 residues. Germline V CDR1 and CDR2: SGHTA, FQGNSA. V was trimmed by 7 bases and J by 0 bases, leaving 13 bases between them. DNA of the CDR3: TGTGCCAGCATCCCTTTGAGGAGCTCCTACAATGAGCAGTTCTTC. Residues: CASIPLRSSYNEQFF.

V and J are TRBV9 and TRBJ2-7, with D unresolved. The CDR3 contains 15 residues. CDR1 is SGDLS, CDR2 YYNGEE, per germline. The V end was cut by 4 bases, the J end by 2 bases, with 16 bases between. The CDR3 DNA reads TGTGCCAGCAGCATCGGTTCTCAATCGGCCTACGAGCAGTACTTC. Its protein is CASSIGSQSAYEQYF.

The chain couples TRBV19 to TRBJ2-1; 9 bases are shared with TRBD2. Trimming at V came to 3 bases and at J to 4 bases, leaving 7 bases not matched to a gene. CDR3 length: 16 residues. Per the germline V gene, CDR1 is LNHDA and CDR2 is SQIVND (reference sequence). The CDR3 loop reads CASSMSATSGYNEQFF. In nucleotides, the CDR3 is TGTGCCAGTAGTATGTCCGCGACTAGCGGTTACAATGAGCAGTTCTTC.

This clone was detected only once. V usage is TRBV12-3 or TRBV12-4 and J usage is TRBJ1-2; 8 positions agree with TRBD1. V lost 3 bases and J lost 8; bases outside the gene matches: 5. The CDR3 runs 13 residues. CDR3: CASSLGQGAGYTF. CDR3 bases: TGTGCCAGCAGTTTGGGGCAGGGGGCAGGCTACACCTTC.

CDR3 sequence (DNA): TGTGCCAGCACCGGTTGGGATACGCAGTATTTT. Its protein product is CASTGWDTQYF. This chain links TRBV6-5 with TRBJ2-3; D ambiguous. CDR1 MNHEY and CDR2 SVGAGI come from the germline V gene. This CDR3 has 11 amino acids. Trimming took 7 bases from V and 6 from J, leaving 8 bases between them.

The CDR3, as DNA: TGTGCCAGCAGCGGCCGGGGGGAAGAAGGTGAAAAACTGTTTTTT. It translates to CASSGRGEEGEKLFF. The chain recombines TRBV5-6 with TRBJ1-4, with D possibly matching TRBD1 (5 bases). V was pared by 4 bases and J by 7 bases, with 17 bases between. The CDR3 is made up of 15 amino acids. Germline CDR1 and CDR2: SGHDT and YYEEEE.

V is TRBV9 and J is TRBJ2-3; a possible D gene is TRBD1 (6 bases). CDR3 length equals 19 residues. Germline CDR1 and CDR2: SGDLS and YYNGEE. Trimming stripped 3 bases from V and 4 bases from J, with 27 bases between. CDR3 amino acids: CASSGGTPWVRTKSDTQYF. CDR3 nucleotide sequence: TGTGCCAGCAGCGGGGGGACACCCTGGGTAAGAACCAAATCAGATACGCAGTATTTT.

The CDR3: CASSLSGRAGETQYF. CDR3 DNA sequence: TGTGCCAGCAGTTTGAGCGGGAGGGCCGGGGAGACCCAGTACTTC. The chain is built from TRBV25-1 and TRBJ2-5; 10 bases fit TRBD2. CDR1 is MGHDK and CDR2 is SYGVNS in the germline V gene. The CDR3 covers 15 residues. The V and J ends lost 5 bases and 5 bases, in that order; junction bases with no gene match: 8.

The chain employs TRBV3-1 (or the pseudogene TRBV3-2) and TRBJ2-3, with D maybe TRBD2 (5 bases). Trimming shortened V by 4 bases and J by 7 bases, and 18 bases separated the two germline ends. The CDR3 contains 15 residues. The germline CDR1 and CDR2 sequences are LGHDT and YNNKEL (reference sequence). CDR3 region: CASSPRTGSSYTQYF. The DNA of the CDR3 is TGTGCCAGCAGCCCCCGGACTGGAAGTTCCTATACGCAGTATTTT.

V is TRBV11-3 and J is TRBJ2-1, with D maybe TRBD2 (6 bases). CDR3 length equals 11 residues. CDR1 and CDR2 (germline): SGHNT, YENEEA. The V and J ends lost 3 bases and 9 bases respectively, with 6 bases between them. The CDR3 reads CASSLEGEQFF. CDR3 nucleotide sequence: TGTGCCAGCAGCTTGGAGGGTGAGCAGTTCTTC.

The V and J genes are TRBV24-1 and TRBJ1-4, with D unclear. Germline CDR1 and CDR2: KGHDR and SFDVKD. V lost 6 bases and J lost 8, with 9 bases in between. The CDR3 runs 12 residues. The CDR3 nucleotides read TGTGCCACCAGTCTTTGGCACGAAAAACTGTTTTTT. This encodes CATSLWHEKLFF.

The CDR3 nucleotides are TGCGCCAGCAGCTTGGACGGTGGGGACATGAGCTACACTGAAGCTTTCTTT. It is translated as CASSLDGGDMSYTEAFF. The chain couples TRBV5-1 to TRBJ1-1; possible D gene TRBD1, 6 bases. The V and J ends lost 0 bases and 3 bases respectively, with 18 bases between them. The germline CDR1 and CDR2 sequences are SGHRS and YFSETQ. This CDR3 is 17 amino acids long. Variable domain in full (rest from reference TRBV5-1 and TRBJ1-1): KAGVTQTPRYLIKTRGQQVTLSCSPISGHRSVSWYQQTPGQGLQFLFEYFSETQRNKGNFPGRFSGRQFSNSRSEMNVSTLELGDSALYLCASSLDGGDMSYTEAFFGQGTRLTVV.

This clone was recorded many times. The chain joins TRBV2 to TRBJ1-4, with 7 bases lining up with TRBD1. There are 15 residues in the CDR3. Germline values: CDR1 SNHLY, CDR2 FYNNEI. V gave up 7 bases and J gave up 0 bases; unmatched junction bases: 5. The chain's CDR3 is CASTGDSSTNEKLFF. Here the CDR3 DNA reads TGTGCCAGCACCGGGGACAGCTCAACTAATGAAAAACTGTTTTTT.

The chain joins TRBV7-8 to TRBJ2-1, with a weak D call TRBD1 (5 bases). Trimming took off 5 bases at V and 6 bases at J, with 8 bases between the two ends. This CDR3 has 12 residues. Germline V CDR1 and CDR2: SGHVS, FQNEAQ. In DNA, the CDR3 is TGTGCCAGCAGCCTCAGGGTCAATGAGCAGTTCTTC. Translating it yields CASSLRVNEQFF.